This TCR beta chain was captured by sequencing in a study of T-cell reconstitution after alpha-beta-depleted transplantation in children. Study-level points and caveats: Once a year had passed after transplant, T-cell counts and diversity came mostly from newly produced T cells.

This clonotype appeared a few times. What it binds is not known. Using unique molecular identifiers, the investigators prepared the TCRbeta library. TCRdb redid the calling of the PCR reads with MiXCR, one entry per CDR3 protein. The sample consists of hundreds of thousands of distinct CDR3 sequences, under 30% of them appearing once. V shed 5 bases and J 0 bases; nucleotides not matched to a gene: 3. This CDR3 region has 13 residues. Per germline, CDR1 SQVTM and CDR2 ANQGSEA. Sequences were derived from PBMCs, sampled before TCRalphabeta/CD19-depleted stem cell transplant. The receptor comes from a girl aged 2 to 10 with Fanconi anemia, due to receive a stem cell transplant. The chain carries TRBV29-1 and TRBJ2-7, with 8 bases identical to TRBD1. CDR3 region: CSVRTGYSYEQYF. As DNA, the CDR3 is TGCAGCGTTCGGACAGGGTACTCCTACGAGCAGTACTTC.